A selection of T cell receptor beta chains follows, all from one sample in a study of glioma-infiltrating T cells. In TCRdb, the multiplex PCR reads were re-called with MiXCR into one record per CDR3 protein. The sample records approximately 130,000 distinct CDR3 sequences, roughly a quarter being singletons. The sample taken for sequencing was glioma tissue, nonneoplastic brain tissue, or PBMCs (not recorded which). These receptors were obtained from a human donor with low-grade glioma or glioblastoma, undergoing nonglioma brain surgery, or in good health (not recorded which). The CDR3 runs from the conserved cysteine through the conserved F or W. The D gene is left open where the match is weak. Where a row states a size, it is once, few, many or the class of an expanded clone; other rows omit it.

D gene	V gene	CDR3 length	J gene	clone size	CDR3 protein	CDR3 DNA
TRBD2	TRBV7-2	17	TRBJ2-3	-	CASSPRLAGGSTDTQYF	TGTGCCAGCAGCCCCAGACTAGCGGGGGGATCCACAGATACGCAGTATTTT
-	TRBV20-1	10	TRBJ1-2	many	CSAILGDYTF	TGCAGTGCTATTCTCGGGGACTACACCTTC
-	TRBV19	13	TRBJ1-1	few	CASSILGLTEAFF	TGTGCCAGTAGTATACTGGGACTCACTGAAGCTTTCTTT
TRBD1	TRBV4-1	16	TRBJ2-5	few	CASSQDWTGMKETQYF	TGCGCCAGCAGCCAGGATTGGACAGGGATGAAAGAGACCCAGTACTTC
-	TRBV29-1	11	TRBJ1-1	few	CSVGWNTEAFF	TGCAGCGTTGGATGGAACACTGAAGCTTTCTTT
TRBD1	TRBV7-9	13	TRBJ1-1	-	CASSLQGFTEAFF	TGTGCCAGCAGCCTACAGGGGTTCACTGAAGCTTTCTTT
-	TRBV27	14	TRBJ1-5	many	CASSLGQLNQPQHF	TGTGCCAGCAGTTTAGGGCAGTTAAATCAGCCCCAGCATTTT
TRBD1	TRBV3-1	14	TRBJ2-1	few	CASRDRGLRNEQFF	TGTGCCAGCAGGGACAGGGGGCTAAGAAATGAGCAGTTCTTC
-	TRBV12-3/TRBV12-4	14	TRBJ1-2	few	CASSLELGMHGYTF	TGTGCCAGCAGTTTAGAGCTGGGTATGCATGGCTACACCTTC
-	TRBV7-2	13	TRBJ2-1	many	CASSPRPKHEQFF	TGTGCCAGCAGCCCTAGGCCCAAGCATGAGCAGTTCTTC
-	TRBV20-1	15	TRBJ2-4	few	CSAAADGLAKNIQYF	TGCAGTGCTGCTGCTGACGGGCTAGCCAAAAACATTCAGTACTTC
-	TRBV7-9	14	TRBJ1-3	many	CASSLTAAGNTIYF	TGTGCCAGCAGCTTAACAGCTGCTGGAAACACCATATATTTT
-	TRBV11-2	13	TRBJ1-5	-	CASSSTGIQPQHF	TGTGCCAGCAGCTCTACAGGGATTCAGCCCCAGCATTTT
-	TRBV20-1	12	TRBJ2-1	few	CSARQSGNEQFF	TGCAGTGCTCGACAGTCCGGGAATGAGCAGTTCTTC
-	TRBV4-1	13	TRBJ2-3	many	CASSHLGTDTQYF	TGCGCCAGCAGCCACTTAGGGACAGATACGCAGTATTTT
-	TRBV3-1	13	TRBJ2-3	few	CASSQVKADTQYF	TGTGCCAGCAGCCAAGTCAAGGCAGATACGCAGTATTTT
TRBD1	TRBV9	16	TRBJ2-5	-	CASNVGTGSPAETQYF	TGTGCCAGCAACGTTGGGACAGGTTCCCCCGCAGAGACCCAGTACTTC
-	TRBV3-1	12	TRBJ1-6	-	CASSQDNSPLHF	TGTGCCAGCAGCCAAGATAATTCACCCCTCCACTTT
-	TRBV4-1	14	TRBJ1-3	-	CASSQRGAGNTIYF	TGCGCCAGCAGCCAACGTGGGGCTGGAAACACCATATATTTT